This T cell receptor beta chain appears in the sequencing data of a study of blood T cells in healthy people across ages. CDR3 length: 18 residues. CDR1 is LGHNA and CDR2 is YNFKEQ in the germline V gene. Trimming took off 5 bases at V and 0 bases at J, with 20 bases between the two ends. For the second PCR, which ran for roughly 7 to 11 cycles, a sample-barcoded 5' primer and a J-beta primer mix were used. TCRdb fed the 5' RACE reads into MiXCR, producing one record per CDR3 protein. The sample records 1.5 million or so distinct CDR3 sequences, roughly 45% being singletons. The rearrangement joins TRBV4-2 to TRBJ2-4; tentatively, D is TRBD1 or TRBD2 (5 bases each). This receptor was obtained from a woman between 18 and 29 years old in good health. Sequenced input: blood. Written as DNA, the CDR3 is TGTGCCAGCAGCGGCACTGGGGGTAAGAAACTAGCCAAAAACATTCAGTACTTC. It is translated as CASSGTGGKKLAKNIQYF.